The 7 T cell receptor beta chains below all came from one sample that was sequenced in a study of human T cells and chemical hapten exposure. Time point denoted: pre-sensitization, week 0. Treatment: therapeutic diphenylcyclopropenone sensitization with weekly scalp DPC. One entry per CDR3 protein, called by TCRdb with MiXCR from the RACE reads. The top ten clones hold 3.1% of a sample with 99,000 or so distinct CDR3 sequences, 11% of them seen once. The sample was whole blood, taken in connection with sensitization to the hapten diphenylcyclopropenone (DPC). Every receptor here comes from a woman in her sixties or seventies with alopecia areata. Some clones in this sample may be carry-over from other donors' samples.

The rearrangement uses TRBV6-6 and TRBJ2-7; D remains unclear. V was clipped by 9 bases and J by 5 bases, with 17 bases between them. CDR3 length equals 13 residues. From germline, CDR1 is MNHNY and CDR2 SVGAGI (reference sequence). DNA for the CDR3: TGTGCCAGTAGCCGACCAAATATCGACGAGCAGTACTTC. Residues: CASSRPNIDEQYF.

A remark on this clonotype: Germline and junction disagree at one end, which may indicate a read error. The V call is TRBV7-7, the J call TRBJ2-7; 7 bases are a match to TRBD1. The CDR3 is 14 amino acids. Germline values: CDR1 SSHAT, CDR2 FNYEAQ (reference sequence). Here the CDR3 reads CASSPVTGSGEQYF. The CDR3 nucleotides read TGTGCTAGCAGTCCCGTGACAGGGTCGGGCGAGCAGTACTTC.

The V gene is TRBV4-1, the J gene TRBJ2-2; D possibly corresponds to TRBD1 (6 bases). V lost 3 bases and J 4 bases, leaving 12 bases between the germline ends. The CDR3 has 15 residues. Germline V gene sequence: CDR1 MGHRA, CDR2 YSYEKL. The DNA of the CDR3 is TGCGCCAGCAGCCAGGGGGCGCAGGGCACCGGGGAGCTGTTTTTT. Translating it yields CASSQGAQGTGELFF.

The chain combines TRBV7-8 with TRBJ2-5; D may be TRBD1 (6 bases). Per the germline V gene, CDR1 is SGHVS and CDR2 is FQNEAQ. CDR3 size: 13 residues. V was pared by 6 bases and J by 5 bases, with 13 bases between. Here the CDR3 DNA reads TGTGCCAGCAGGAGGGGGTTGGAGGAGACCCAGTACTTC. This translates into CASRRGLEETQYF.

This clonotype was recorded many times. This chain joins TRBV9 and TRBJ1-5; 8 bases are shared with TRBD1. Germline lookup yields CDR1 SGDLS and CDR2 YYNGEE. Trimming removed 3 bases from V and 8 bases from J; junction bases left unmatched: 7. This CDR3 comprises 14 residues. Here the CDR3 reads CASSATGVVEPQHF. Written as DNA, the CDR3 is TGTGCCAGCAGCGCGACAGGGGTAGTTGAGCCCCAGCATTTT.

This clonotype was picked up many times. This chain connects TRBV12-3 or TRBV12-4 to TRBJ1-1, with TRBD1 matching 8 bases. The V gene end was trimmed by 4 bases and the J gene end by 3 bases; junction bases not matched to a gene: 1. The CDR3 contains 13 residues. The CDR3 reads CASSSQGDTEAFF. The CDR3 DNA is TGTGCCAGCAGTTCACAGGGGGACACTGAAGCTTTCTTT.

As to this clonotype: A much larger clone differs by one base, so this may be a read error. The chain joins TRBV2 to TRBJ1-2; no clear D. Germline V gene sequence: CDR1 SNHLY, CDR2 FYNNEI. The CDR3 consists of 12 residues. V gave up 7 bases and J gave up 10 bases, with 16 bases separating them. CDR3 sequence reads: CASTVPPGTYTF. CDR3 in DNA: TGTGCCAGCACTGTTCCACCAGGAACCTACACCTTC.